This T cell receptor beta chain originates from a study of shared clonotypes between healthy human individuals. Whole-study results and caveats: Sampling involved blood alone; tissue repertoires likely differ.

This clone was observed a handful of times. Its antigen is still unknown. Deep-level running was used for the assay. Profiling relied on immunoSEQ multiplex PCR, and the TCRdb table lists in-frame clones only, not all of them. This table has tens of thousands of clones, 62% appearing once. Adult donors, all healthy and HIV-negative, had no recent acute infections or vaccinations. Donors comprised only Caucasian adults living in Nashville, Tennessee. Germline V lookup: CDR1 SGHAT, CDR2 FQNNGV. Trimming took off 8 bases at V and 4 bases at J, with 12 bases between the two ends. CDR3 length equals 13 residues.

This receptor was taken from a man aged 25-45 years in good health. V is TRBV11-2 and J is TRBJ2-1; perhaps TRBD1 as D (6 bases). The sequencing sample was made of memory CD8+ T cells sorted from blood. Subset denoted: CD45RO+ cells pooled with CCR7-negative TemRA cells. The DNA of the CDR3 is TGTGCCAGCTTACAGGGAGCGTACAATGAGCAGTTCTTC. Translation: CASLQGAYNEQFF.